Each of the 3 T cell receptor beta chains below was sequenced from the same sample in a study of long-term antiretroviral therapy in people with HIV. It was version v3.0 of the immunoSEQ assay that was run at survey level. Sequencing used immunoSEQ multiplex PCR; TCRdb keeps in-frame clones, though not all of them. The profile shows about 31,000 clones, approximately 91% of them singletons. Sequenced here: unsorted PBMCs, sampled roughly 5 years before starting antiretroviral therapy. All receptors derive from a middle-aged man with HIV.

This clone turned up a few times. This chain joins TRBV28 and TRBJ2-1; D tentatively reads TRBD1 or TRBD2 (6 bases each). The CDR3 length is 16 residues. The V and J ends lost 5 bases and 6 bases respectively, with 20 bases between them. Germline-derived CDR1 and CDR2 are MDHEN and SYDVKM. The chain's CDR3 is CASSRRYQGRFNEQFF. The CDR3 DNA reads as TGTGCCAGCAGTCGTCGGTACCAGGGGAGGTTCAATGAGCAGTTCTTC.

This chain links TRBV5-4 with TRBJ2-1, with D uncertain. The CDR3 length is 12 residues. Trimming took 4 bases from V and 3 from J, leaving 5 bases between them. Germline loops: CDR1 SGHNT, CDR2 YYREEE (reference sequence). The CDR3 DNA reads TGTGCCAGCAGCCCAAGCTACAATGAGCAGTTCTTC. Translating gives CASSPSYNEQFF. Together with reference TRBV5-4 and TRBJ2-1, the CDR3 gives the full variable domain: ETGVTQSPTHLIKTRGQQVTLRCSSQSGHNTVSWYQQALGQGPQFIFQYYREEENGRGNFPPRFSGLQFPNYSSELNVNALELDDSALYLCASSPSYNEQFFGPGTRLTVL.

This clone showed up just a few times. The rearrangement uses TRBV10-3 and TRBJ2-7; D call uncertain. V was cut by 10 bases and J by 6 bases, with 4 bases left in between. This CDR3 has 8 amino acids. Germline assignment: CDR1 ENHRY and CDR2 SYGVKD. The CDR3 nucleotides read TGTGCCACAGGCGAGCAGTACTTC. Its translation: CATGEQYF.